The clone carrying this T cell receptor beta chain was observed a few times. These data are taken from a study of blood T cell repertoires in COVID-19. Looking at the study overall: Acute and convalescent COVID-19 specimens originated in the United States, Italy and Spain.

There are 15 residues in the CDR3. Trimming shortened V by 4 bases and J by 0 bases, and 9 bases separated the two germline ends. Per germline, CDR1 LGHDT and CDR2 YNNKEL (reference sequence). Sequencing was performed with immunoSEQ multiplex PCR; in TCRdb, only in-frame clones are kept and a portion is missing. Of some 180,000 clones listed, approximately 82% are singletons. The chain couples TRBV3-1 (or the pseudogene TRBV3-2) to TRBJ1-4; a weak D match, TRBD1 (5 bases). This receptor was identified in a woman in her 70s who had recovered from COVID-19. The sample consisted of peripheral blood. The CDR3 spells CASSLQGATNEKLFF. CDR3 nucleotide sequence: TGTGCCAGCAGCCTCCAGGGTGCAACTAATGAAAAACTGTTTTTT.